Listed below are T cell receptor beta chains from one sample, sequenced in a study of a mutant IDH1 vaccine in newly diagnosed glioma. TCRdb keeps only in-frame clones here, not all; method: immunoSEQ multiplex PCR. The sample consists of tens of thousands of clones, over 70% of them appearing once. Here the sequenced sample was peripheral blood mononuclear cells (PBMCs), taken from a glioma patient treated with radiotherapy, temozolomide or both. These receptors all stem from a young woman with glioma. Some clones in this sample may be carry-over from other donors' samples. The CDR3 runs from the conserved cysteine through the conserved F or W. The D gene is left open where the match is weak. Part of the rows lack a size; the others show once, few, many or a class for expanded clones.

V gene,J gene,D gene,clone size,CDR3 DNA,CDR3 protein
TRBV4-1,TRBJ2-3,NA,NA,TGCGCCAGCAGCCAAGATCTAACTTATACGCAGTATTTT,CASSQDLTYTQYF
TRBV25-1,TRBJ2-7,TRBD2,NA,TGTGCCAGCAGTGAGCCAAGCGGGAGTTCCACCTACGAGCAGTACTTC,CASSEPSGSSTYEQYF
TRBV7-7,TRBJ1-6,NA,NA,TGTGCCAGCAGCTTAGTGAAGGGGGGGCCCCTCCACTTT,CASSLVKGGPLHF
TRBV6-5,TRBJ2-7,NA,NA,TGTGCCAGCAGTTCCCCCACTAGGGAGCAGTACTTC,CASSSPTREQYF
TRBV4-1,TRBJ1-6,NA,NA,TGCGCCAGCAGCCAACAGTACCAGGAAGGGTCACCCCTCCACTTT,CASSQQYQEGSPLHF
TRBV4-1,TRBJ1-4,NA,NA,TGCGCCAGCAGCCAAAGCTCCCTCGGAGGTGAAAAACTGTTTTTT,CASSQSSLGGEKLFF
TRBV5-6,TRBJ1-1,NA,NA,TGTGCCAGCAGCTTTTTAGGGGCTAGTCCTTTGAACACTGAAGCTTTCTTT,CASSFLGASPLNTEAFF
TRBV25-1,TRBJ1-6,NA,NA,TGTGCCAGCAGTGCTTCAGGGAATTCACCCCTCCACTTT,CASSASGNSPLHF
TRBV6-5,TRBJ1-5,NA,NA,TGTGCCAGCCGCGTATATTCGGATAGCAATCAGCCCCAGCATTTT,CASRVYSDSNQPQHF
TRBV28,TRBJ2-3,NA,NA,TGTGCCAGCAGTTTCCGCGATACGCAGTATTTT,CASSFRDTQYF
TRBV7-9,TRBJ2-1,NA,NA,TGTGCCAGCAGCTCAACGACATTTGGACAGTTCTTC,CASSSTTFGQFF
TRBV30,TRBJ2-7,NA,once,TGTGCCTGGAGAAGCGGCTCCTACGAGCAGTACTTC,CAWRSGSYEQYF
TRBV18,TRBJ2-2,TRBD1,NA,TGTGCCAGCTCCCGAATGGAGACAGGGTCAACCGGGGAGCTGTTTTTT,CASSRMETGSTGELFF
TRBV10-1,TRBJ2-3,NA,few,TGCGCCAGCAGTGAACTCAGGGAAACAGATACGCAGTATTTT,CASSELRETDTQYF
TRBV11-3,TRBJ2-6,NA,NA,TGTGCCAGCAGCTTAGCGGGAAGGGGAGACGTCCTGACTTTC,CASSLAGRGDVLTF
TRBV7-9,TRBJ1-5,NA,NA,TGTGCCAGCAGCCCGGGACATCATAGCAATCAGCCCCAGCATTTT,CASSPGHHSNQPQHF
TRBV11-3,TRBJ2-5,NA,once,TGTGCCAGCAGCATCTATTTGGAGACCCAGTACTTC,CASSIYLETQYF
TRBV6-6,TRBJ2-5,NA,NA,TGTGCCAGCAGCTCACCCCGGGGAAGAGAAGAGACCCAGTACTTC,CASSSPRGREETQYF
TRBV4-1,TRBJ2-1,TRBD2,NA,TGCGCCAGCAGCCAAGATCGGCTAGCGGGGTACAATGAGCAGTTCTTC,CASSQDRLAGYNEQFF
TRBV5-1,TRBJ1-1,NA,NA,TGCGCCAGCAGCCTGGCACAGGCCGGGGGGAACACTGAAGCTTTCTTT,CASSLAQAGGNTEAFF
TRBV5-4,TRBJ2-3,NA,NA,TGTGCCAGCAGCTTTGGGTGGACCACAGATACGCAGTATTTT,CASSFGWTTDTQYF
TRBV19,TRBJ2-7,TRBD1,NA,TGTGCCAGTAGTAAACCCCTGGGACAGGGGGCGGAGTACGAGCAGTACTTC,CASSKPLGQGAEYEQYF
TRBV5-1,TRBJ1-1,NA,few,TGCGCCAGCAGCTTGGAGTGGGGCTTGAACACTGAAGCTTTCTTT,CASSLEWGLNTEAFF
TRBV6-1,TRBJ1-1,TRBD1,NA,TGTGCCAGCAGTGCACAGGGGATGAACACTGAAGCTTTCTTT,CASSAQGMNTEAFF
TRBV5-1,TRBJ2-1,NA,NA,TGCGCCAGCAGCTTGAGCCCGAGGCTATACAATGAGCAGTTCTTC,CASSLSPRLYNEQFF
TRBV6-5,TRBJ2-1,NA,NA,TGTGCCAGCAGTTACGGGAGCTCCTACAATGAGCAGTTCTTC,CASSYGSSYNEQFF
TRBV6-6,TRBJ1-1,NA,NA,TGTGCCAGCAGCCGGACTGAAGCTTTCTTT,CASSRTEAFF
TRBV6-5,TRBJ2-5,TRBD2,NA,TGTGCCAGCAGTTACCTGGGAGGGTCGGAGACCCAGTACTTC,CASSYLGGSETQYF
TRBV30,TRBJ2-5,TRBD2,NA,TGTGCCTGGAGTGTATCGGGGGGAGAGACCCAGTACTTC,CAWSVSGGETQYF
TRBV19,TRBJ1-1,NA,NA,TGTGCCAGCCATTACACAGCGAACACTGAAGCTTTCTTT,CASHYTANTEAFF
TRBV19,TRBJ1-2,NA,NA,TGTGCCAGTAGTCTTACAGGGAATATGAACTATGGCTACACCTTC,CASSLTGNMNYGYTF
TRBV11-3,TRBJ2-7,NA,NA,TGTGCCAGCAGCTTACAGACTGGGGGCTACGAGCAGTACTTC,CASSLQTGGYEQYF
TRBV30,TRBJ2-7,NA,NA,TGTGCCTGGAGTGTACTGGACGAGCAGTACTTC,CAWSVLDEQYF
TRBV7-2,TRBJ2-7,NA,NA,TGTGCCAGCAGCTTAGAATCCAGGGCCTACGAGCAGTACTTC,CASSLESRAYEQYF
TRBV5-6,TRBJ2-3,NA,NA,TGTGCCAGTACGATCGGAGTAGATACGCAGTATTTT,CASTIGVDTQYF
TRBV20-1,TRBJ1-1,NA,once,TGCAGTGCTAGAGAGAACACTGAAGCTTTCTTT,CSARENTEAFF
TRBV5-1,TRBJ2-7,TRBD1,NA,TGCGCCAGCAGCTTGGGACAGGGTGACTACGAGCAGTACTTC,CASSLGQGDYEQYF
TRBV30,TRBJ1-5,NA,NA,TGTGCCTGGAGCGCCGGATCCCCCGGCAATCAGCCCCAGCATTTT,CAWSAGSPGNQPQHF
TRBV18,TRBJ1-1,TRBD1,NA,TGTGCCAGCTCACCGGGGACAGGGAGAGAAACTGAAGCTTTCTTT,CASSPGTGRETEAFF
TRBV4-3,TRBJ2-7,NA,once,TGCGCCAGCAGCCAAGAGGCGGGACAGATCTCCTACGAGCAGTACTTC,CASSQEAGQISYEQYF
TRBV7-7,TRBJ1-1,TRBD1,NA,TGTGCTAGCAGCTTAGCGGGAAGGACAGGTAAGGTCACTGAAGCTTTCTTT,CASSLAGRTGKVTEAFF
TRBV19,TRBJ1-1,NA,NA,TGTGCCAGTAGTATTCGGCCAGCTCTGGGGGCTGAAGCTTTCTTT,CASSIRPALGAEAFF
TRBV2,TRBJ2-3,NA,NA,TGTGCCAGCAGAGATAGCGCTAGCACAGATACGCAGTATTTT,CASRDSASTDTQYF
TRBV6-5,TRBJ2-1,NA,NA,TGTGCCAGCAGTTACCCCGGCGGTGAGCAGTTCTTC,CASSYPGGEQFF
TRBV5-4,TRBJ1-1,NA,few,TGTGCCAGCAGCAACCTAAAAAAGAACACTGAAGCTTTCTTT,CASSNLKKNTEAFF
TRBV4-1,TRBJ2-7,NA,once,TGCGCCAGCAGCCAATCCGACAGCTACGAGCAGTACTTC,CASSQSDSYEQYF
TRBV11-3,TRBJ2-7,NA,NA,TGTGCCAGCAGCTTAGACGGCCTAGCGTACCAATCCGAGCAGTACTTC,CASSLDGLAYQSEQYF
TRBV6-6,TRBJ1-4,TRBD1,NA,TGTGCCAGCAGTCTCTCTCTGACAGGGCGAAATGAAAAACTGTTTTTT,CASSLSLTGRNEKLFF
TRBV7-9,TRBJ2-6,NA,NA,TGTGCCAGCAGCTTAGTAAAGGGAACATCTGGGGCCAACGTCCTGACTTTC,CASSLVKGTSGANVLTF
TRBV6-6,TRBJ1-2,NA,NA,TGTGCCAGCAGTTACGTGGGGTATGGCTACACCTTC,CASSYVGYGYTF
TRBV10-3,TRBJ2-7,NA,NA,TGTGCCATCAATAAAAACTCCTACGAGCAGTACTTC,CAINKNSYEQYF
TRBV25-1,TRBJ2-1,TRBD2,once,TGTGCCAGCAGTGAAGGGACTAGCGGGATGGAGCAGTTCTTC,CASSEGTSGMEQFF
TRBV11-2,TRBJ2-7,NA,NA,TGTGCCAGCAGGGCTCCGGGACGCTCCTCCTACGAGCAGTACTTC,CASRAPGRSSYEQYF
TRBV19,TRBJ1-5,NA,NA,TGTGCCAGTAGTATGGGGGGATATAGCAATCAGCCCCAGCATTTT,CASSMGGYSNQPQHF